This note documents a single T cell receptor (beta chain) sequence. The target of this receptor is not known. No much larger clonotype is one base removed from it; base qualities were not supplied. Sequences MNHEY (CDR1) and SVGAGI (CDR2) are obtained from the germline V gene. At the junction V is shortened by 0 bases and J by 7 bases, with 16 bases in between. The CDR3 numbers 15 residues from cysteine through phenylalanine. Only the CDR3 region is kept as DNA, spanning 45 bases read in frame from base 1. Using the deep immunoSEQ assay, multiplex PCR amplified TCR CDR3 regions from genomic DNA. Extracted genomic DNA from each cell subset was spread evenly across all wells of several immunoSEQ 96-well plates, with each plate serving as a replicate. For sorted subsets, 150 to 200 ng genomic DNA, equal to approximately 30,000 T cell genomes, was loaded into each replicate PCR. Purified libraries were measured with a Qubit 3.0 fluorometer, size-checked on a Bioanalyzer 2100, and measured again with the KAPA Library Quantification kit. Each immunoSEQ 96-well plate was sequenced on its own single-read 150-cycle Illumina NextSeq 550 flow cell. Per the source publication's procedure: Because only junctional sequences without quality scores were contained in the immunoSEQ output, filtering matching that applied to full-length reads could not be performed. Sequences were annotated with PyIR, a Python wrapper for IgBLAST v1.9, and V/J genes and CDR3 were assigned using IMGT germline references. Reads were filtered out if the reads had weak V/J assignments (E-value above 1e-6), no CDR3, stop codons, out-of-frame junctions, or ambiguous translated residues. A V3J clonotype was defined by an identical inferred V gene, J gene, and CDR3 amino acid sequence. Percentage overlap between repertoires was computed as shared unique clonotypes divided by the size of the smaller repertoire. Richness of each repertoire was evaluated using RTK rarefaction, the Chao1 estimator, and Recon v2.1 estimates of unobserved clonotypes. For all TCRbeta clonotypes obtained by the gDNA method from a few donors, generation probabilities were computed with OLGA. TCRdb mirrors the immuneACCESS table, restricted to in-frame sequences. Some clones are absent from its copies; in checked studies, under half trace to an unresolved V gene, and the reason for the others is unknown. V and J calls and clone size are as listed in that table; D and trimming were resolved from the DNA. This sample lists about 2.2 million clones; around 95% were detected once. 1.5% to 2% of the sample is held by the ten biggest clonotypes.

This entry comes from a study of shared clonotypes between healthy human individuals (dated by TCRdb to about 2020). Study-wide context: Two women and a few men aged 18 to 49 years were included in the cohort. Leukapheresis yielded between about 0.85 and 9.5 billion PBMCs per donor. Blood TCR repertoires of about five healthy adults were deeply sequenced to estimate repertoire size and the extent of clonotype sharing between individuals. Per donor, three plates each were used for CD4 naive and CD4 memory, two for CD8 naive, and one for CD8 memory. To increase sequencing depth and limit assay-specific biases, TCR repertoire library preparation and sequencing were carried out by different laboratories using diverse techniques. Study-wide findings and limitations: Pairwise subsampling indicated that sequencing depth was expected to affect the degree of clonotype sharing among donors. Higher generation probabilities were observed for clonotypes shared by all four sorted-subset donors than for non-shared clonotypes. When four donors were compared, the shared fraction of clonotypes was around 5% for naive CD4, over 3% for naive CD8, more than 2% for memory CD4, and 0.35% to 0.4% for memory CD8. Estimated clonotype richness was generally larger for naive than for memory subsets. The genetic and exposure-history diversity represented was limited by the small number of donors. Sampling was restricted to blood, and TCR repertoires in tissues likely differ from the TCR repertoires found in blood. Incomplete sequencing was indicated by rarefaction of sorted-subset datasets, despite the large sequencing depth.

CD8 naive samples consisted of CD45RO-negative cells that were positively selected for CCR7, yielding a CD45RA+CCR7+ population without TemRA cells. The donors were healthy, HIV-negative adults with no recently reported acute infections or vaccinations. Only Caucasian adults living in Nashville, Tennessee, USA were represented among the donors. After blood collection by leukapheresis, PBMCs were isolated using Ficoll-Histopaque density gradient centrifugation and then cryopreserved in the vapor phase of liquid nitrogen. Analytical flow cytometry was used to check the purity and quantity of every magnetically sorted T cell population. Genomic DNA was isolated from each sorted fraction and quantified by UV absorbance on a Nanodrop 2000c.

What was sequenced was naive CD8+ T cells from PBMCs. What the cell subset or site label conveys for this sample: CD45RA+CCR7+. The sequence derives from a man aged 18 to 35 in good health. Some clones in this sample may be carry-over from other donors' samples. The sequence joins TRBV6-5 to TRBJ2-7; TRBD1 might be the D gene, on 5 matching bases. The CDR3 has the sequence CASSYSSRASEEQYF. The DNA is TGTGCCAGCAGTTACTCGAGCAGGGCCTCTGAGGAGCAGTACTTC.